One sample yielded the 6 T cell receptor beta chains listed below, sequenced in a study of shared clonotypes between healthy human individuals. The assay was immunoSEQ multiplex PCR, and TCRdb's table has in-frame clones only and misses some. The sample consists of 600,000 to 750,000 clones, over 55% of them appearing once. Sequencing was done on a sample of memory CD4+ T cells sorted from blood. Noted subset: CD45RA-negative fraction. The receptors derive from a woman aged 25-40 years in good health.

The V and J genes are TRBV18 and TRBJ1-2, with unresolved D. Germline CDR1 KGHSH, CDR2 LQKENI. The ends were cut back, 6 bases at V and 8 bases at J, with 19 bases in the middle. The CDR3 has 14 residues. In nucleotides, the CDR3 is TGTGCCAGCTCTCTACGGACGGCGCAAGGCGGCTACACCTTC. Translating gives CASSLRTAQGGYTF.

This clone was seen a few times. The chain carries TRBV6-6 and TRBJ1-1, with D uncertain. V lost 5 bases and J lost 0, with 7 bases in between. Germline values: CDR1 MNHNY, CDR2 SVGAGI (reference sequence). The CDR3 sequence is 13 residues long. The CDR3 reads CASSPSMNTEAFF. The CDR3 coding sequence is TGTGCCAGCAGTCCCTCCATGAACACTGAAGCTTTCTTT.

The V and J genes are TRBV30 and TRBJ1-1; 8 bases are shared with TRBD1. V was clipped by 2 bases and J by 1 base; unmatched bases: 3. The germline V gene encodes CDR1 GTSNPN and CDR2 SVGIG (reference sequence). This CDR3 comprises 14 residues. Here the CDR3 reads CAWSLDRENTEAFF. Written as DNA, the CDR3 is TGTGCCTGGAGTCTGGACAGGGAGAACACTGAAGCTTTCTTT.

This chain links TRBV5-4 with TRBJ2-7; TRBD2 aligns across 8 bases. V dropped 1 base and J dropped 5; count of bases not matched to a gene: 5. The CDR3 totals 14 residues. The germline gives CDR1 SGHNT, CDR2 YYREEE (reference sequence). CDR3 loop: CASSLQRESHEQYF. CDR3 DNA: TGTGCCAGCAGCTTGCAGCGGGAGTCCCACGAGCAGTACTTC. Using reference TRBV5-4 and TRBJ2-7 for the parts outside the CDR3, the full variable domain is ETGVTQSPTHLIKTRGQQVTLRCSSQSGHNTVSWYQQALGQGPQFIFQYYREEENGRGNFPPRFSGLQFPNYSSELNVNALELDDSALYLCASSLQRESHEQYFGPGTRLTVT.

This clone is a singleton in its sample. The CDR3 nucleotides are TGTGCCAGCAGCTTTATTAGCGGGATACGCACCGGGGAGCTGTTTTTT. It translates to CASSFISGIRTGELFF. The V call is TRBV11-2, the J call TRBJ2-2, with 8 bases fitting TRBD2. This CDR3 has 16 amino acids. Germline loops: CDR1 SGHAT, CDR2 FQNNGV. V gave up 3 bases and J gave up 4 bases; unmatched junction bases: 7.

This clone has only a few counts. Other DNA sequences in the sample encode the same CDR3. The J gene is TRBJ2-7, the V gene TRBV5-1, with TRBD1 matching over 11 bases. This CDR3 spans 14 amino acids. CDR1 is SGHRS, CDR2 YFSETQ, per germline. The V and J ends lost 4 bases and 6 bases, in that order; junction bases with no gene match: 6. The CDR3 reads CASSPGTGGLEQYF. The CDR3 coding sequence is TGCGCCAGCAGCCCCGGGACAGGGGGTCTCGAGCAGTACTTC.